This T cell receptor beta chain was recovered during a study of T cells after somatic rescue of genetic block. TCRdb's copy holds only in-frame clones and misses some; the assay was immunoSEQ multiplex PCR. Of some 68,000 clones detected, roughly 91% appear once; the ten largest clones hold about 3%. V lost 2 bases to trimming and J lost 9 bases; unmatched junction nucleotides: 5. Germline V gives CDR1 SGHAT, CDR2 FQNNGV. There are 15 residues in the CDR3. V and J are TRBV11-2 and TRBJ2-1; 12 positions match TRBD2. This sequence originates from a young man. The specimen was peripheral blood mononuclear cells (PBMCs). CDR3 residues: CASSLRLAGAVEQFF. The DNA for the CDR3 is TGTGCCAGCAGCTTAAGACTAGCGGGAGCGGTTGAGCAGTTCTTC.